The 4 T cell receptor beta chains given below trace back to one sample, sequenced in a study of cytomegalovirus exposure and HLA in healthy donors. The PCR contained 60 Vbeta and 13 Jbeta primers. Here immunoSEQ multiplex PCR was the method, and the copy in TCRdb shows in-frame clones only, minus some. The table lists approximately 150,000 clones, over 60% of them singletons. The sample comprised PBMCs. These receptors were taken from a woman aged 40 to 50 in good health and CMV-seronegative.

A word on this clone: The germline gene is not matched at one end of the junction; a read error may be the cause. The V and J genes are TRBV5-4 and TRBJ2-1, with a weak D call TRBD1 (5 bases). The germline CDR1 and CDR2 sequences are SGHNT and YYREEE (reference sequence). The CDR3 has 13 residues. The CDR3 protein is CASSLVSGAGFVF. Written as DNA, the CDR3 is TGTGCCAGCAGCTTGGTCTCTGGGGCAGGGTTTGTCTTC.

The V gene is TRBV28, the J gene TRBJ2-7; TRBD1 matches at 7 bases. Germline CDR1 MDHEN, CDR2 SYDVKM. The V and J ends lost 4 bases and 8 bases, in that order; junction bases with no gene match: 8. The CDR3 totals 13 residues. The CDR3 nucleotides read TGTGCCAGCAGTTCGGGACAGAACTCCAAGCAGTACTTC. Translation gives CASSSGQNSKQYF.

This clone was counted only a few times. The chain employs TRBV28 and TRBJ1-2; 8 bases map to TRBD1. Germline-derived CDR1 and CDR2 are MDHEN and SYDVKM. The CDR3 length is 17 residues. V shed 5 bases and J 5 bases; nucleotides not matched to a gene: 16. In DNA, the CDR3 is TGTGCCAGCAGTCACGGGACAGGCCAGGTACTGGGGTATGGCTACACCTTC. Translation: CASSHGTGQVLGYGYTF.

Regarding this clone: The junction departs from germline at one end; a sequencing error may be responsible. The chain couples TRBV7-9 to TRBJ2-1, with D possibly being TRBD2 (6 bases). Per germline, CDR1 SEHNR and CDR2 FQNEAQ (reference sequence). This CDR3 is built from 16 residues. CDR3 protein: CSSSPLPWAGNNEQFF. The CDR3 DNA reads as TGTTCCAGCAGCCCCCTACCTTGGGCGGGGAACAATGAGCAGTTCTTC. The complete variable domain, with remaining parts taken from reference TRBV7-9 and TRBJ2-1, reads DTGVSQNPRHKITKRGQNVTFRCDPISEHNRLYWYRQTLGQGPEFLTYFQNEAQLEKSRLLSDRFSAERPKGSFSTLEIQRTEQGDSAMYLCSSSPLPWAGNNEQFFGPGTRLTVL.